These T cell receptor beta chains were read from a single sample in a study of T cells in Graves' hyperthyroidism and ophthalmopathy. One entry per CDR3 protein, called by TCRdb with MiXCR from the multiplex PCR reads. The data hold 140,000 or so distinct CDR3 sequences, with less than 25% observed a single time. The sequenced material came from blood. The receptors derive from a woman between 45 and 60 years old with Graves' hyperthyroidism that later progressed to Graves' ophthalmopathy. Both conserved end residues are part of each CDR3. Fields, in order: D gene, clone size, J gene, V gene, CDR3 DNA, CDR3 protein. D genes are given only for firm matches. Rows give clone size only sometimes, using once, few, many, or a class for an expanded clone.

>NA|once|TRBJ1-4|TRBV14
TGTGCCAGCAGCCAAGGGTGGACAGCCGGAAATGAAAAACTGTTTTTT
CASSQGWTAGNEKLFF
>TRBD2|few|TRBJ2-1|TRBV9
TGTGCCAGCAGCGTAGGAAGTAGCGGGGGATACTACAATGAGCAGTTCTTC
CASSVGSSGGYYNEQFF
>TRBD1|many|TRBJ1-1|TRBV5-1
TGCGCCAGCAGCCATACCGGGACAGGCACTACTGAAGCTTTCTTT
CASSHTGTGTTEAFF
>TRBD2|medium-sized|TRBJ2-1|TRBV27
TGTGCCAGCAGTACCCCTCTAGCGGGAGGGAGTGATGAGCAGTTCTTC
CASSTPLAGGSDEQFF
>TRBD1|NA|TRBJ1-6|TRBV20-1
TGCAGTGCTAGCCAGACTTTTGGGACAGGGCCCTCTAGGACTTCACCCCTCCACTTT
CSASQTFGTGPSRTSPLHF
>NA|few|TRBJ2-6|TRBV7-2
TGTGCCAGCAGACGAGGACGGGGGCACTTCTCCGGGGCCAACGTCCTGACTTTC
CASRRGRGHFSGANVLTF
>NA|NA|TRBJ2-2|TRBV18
TGTGCCAGCTCACCACGCCAGAACACCGGGGAGCTGTTTTTT
CASSPRQNTGELFF
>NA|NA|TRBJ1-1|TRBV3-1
TGTGCCAGCAGCTTAGAACCGGGAAACACTGAAGCTTTCTTT
CASSLEPGNTEAFF
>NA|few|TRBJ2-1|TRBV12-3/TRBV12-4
TGTGCCAGCAGTTTATTGCATGAGCAGTTCTTC
CASSLLHEQFF
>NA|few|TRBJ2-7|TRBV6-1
TGTGCCAGCCGGAATGACCCCACCAGCGAGCAGTACTTC
CASRNDPTSEQYF
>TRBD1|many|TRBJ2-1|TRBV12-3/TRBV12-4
TGTGCCAGCAGTTCTACAGGGGGGCAGTTCTTC
CASSSTGGQFF
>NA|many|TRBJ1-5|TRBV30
TGTGCCTGGAGTGTACCCGGGAGCAATCAGCCCCAGCATTTT
CAWSVPGSNQPQHF
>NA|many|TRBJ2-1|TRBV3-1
TGTGCCAGCAGCCAAGGGTACCATGAGCAGTTCTTC
CASSQGYHEQFF
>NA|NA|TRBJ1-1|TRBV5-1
TGCGCCAGCAGTTACGGGGACCGGAACACTGAAGCTTTCTTT
CASSYGDRNTEAFF
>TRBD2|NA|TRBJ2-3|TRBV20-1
TGCAGTGCTAGGGGACTAGCGGGGGTGACAGATACGCAGTATTTT
CSARGLAGVTDTQYF
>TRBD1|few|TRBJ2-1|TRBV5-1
TGCGCCAGCAGCTCGGGACAGGCCTACAATGAGCAGTTCTTC
CASSSGQAYNEQFF
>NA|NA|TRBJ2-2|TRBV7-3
TGTGCCAGCAGCTTAACATCGGTCACCGGGGAGCTGTTTTTT
CASSLTSVTGELFF
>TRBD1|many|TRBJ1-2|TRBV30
TGTGCCCTTGTCGGGGACAGAATTACCTATGGCTACACCTTC
CALVGDRITYGYTF
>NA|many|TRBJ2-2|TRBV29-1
TGCAGCGTTCGGACGGGAGAGAACACCGGGGAGCTGTTTTTT
CSVRTGENTGELFF
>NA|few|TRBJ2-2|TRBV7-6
TGTGCCAGCAGCTTTGGGCAGGCAGACACCGGGGAGCTGTTTTTT
CASSFGQADTGELFF
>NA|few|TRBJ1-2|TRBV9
TGTGCCAGCAGCCCTCGGCCAGAATTTAACTATGGCTACACCTTC
CASSPRPEFNYGYTF
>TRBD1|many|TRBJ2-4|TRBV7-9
TGTGCCAGCGGATCAGGGGACAGGGGGCGAATTCAGTACTTC
CASGSGDRGRIQYF
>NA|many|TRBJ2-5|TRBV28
TGTGCCAGCACTGGATTCGAGACCCAGTACTTC
CASTGFETQYF
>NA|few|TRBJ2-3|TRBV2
TGTGCCAGCAGCGAAGACAGGATTTACACAGATACGCAGTATTTT
CASSEDRIYTDTQYF
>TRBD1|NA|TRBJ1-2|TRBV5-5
TGTGCCAGCAGCCCGTCGGGACAGGGCTATGGCTACACCTTC
CASSPSGQGYGYTF
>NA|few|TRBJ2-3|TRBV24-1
TGTGCCACCAGTGATTTGCAATTTGCTGGCCGAGGTACGCAGTATTTT
CATSDLQFAGRGTQYF
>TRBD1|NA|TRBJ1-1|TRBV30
TGTGCCTGGGTAAAAGGGACAGCTAACACTGAAGCTTTCTTT
CAWVKGTANTEAFF
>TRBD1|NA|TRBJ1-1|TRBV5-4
TGTGCCAGCAGCTTACAGGGGATCATGAACACTGAAGCTTTCTTT
CASSLQGIMNTEAFF
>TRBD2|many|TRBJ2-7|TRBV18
TGTGCCAGCTCACCGACGGGCGGGAGAAGGTACGAGCAGTACTTC
CASSPTGGRRYEQYF
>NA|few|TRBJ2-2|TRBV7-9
TGTGCCAGCAGCTTAGGGGCAATCACCGGGGAGCTGTTTTTT
CASSLGAITGELFF
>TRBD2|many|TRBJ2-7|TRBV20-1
TGCAGTGCTATCCAATACCACACTAGCGGGAGGGCCAGGTCCTACGAGCAGTACTTC
CSAIQYHTSGRARSYEQYF
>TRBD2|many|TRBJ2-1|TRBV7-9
TGTGCCAGCAGCTTAGTGGCGGGAGGTAATGGAGAGCAGTTCTTC
CASSLVAGGNGEQFF
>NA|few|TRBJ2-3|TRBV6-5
TGTGCCAGCAGTTACTCAGGACTTACTAGCACAGATATGCAGTATTTT
CASSYSGLTSTDMQYF
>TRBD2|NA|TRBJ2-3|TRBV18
TGTGCCAGCTCACCAAGTAGCGGGAGCCCAGATACGCAGTATTTT
CASSPSSGSPDTQYF
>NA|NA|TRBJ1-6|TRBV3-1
TGTGCCAGCAGCCAAGGCAGGGCTAATTCACCCCTCCACTTT
CASSQGRANSPLHF
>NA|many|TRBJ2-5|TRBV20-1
TGCAGTGCTATGGAGGGTTTCCAAGAGACCCAGTACTTC
CSAMEGFQETQYF
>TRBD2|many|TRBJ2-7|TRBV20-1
TGCAGTGCTAGCCCCCTAGCGGGTGCCTACGAGCAGTACTTC
CSASPLAGAYEQYF
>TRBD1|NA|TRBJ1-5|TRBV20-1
TGCAGTGCGAAGACAGGGAATCAGCCCCAGCATTTT
CSAKTGNQPQHF
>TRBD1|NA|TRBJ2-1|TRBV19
TGTGCCAGTAGCCTGGGACAGAGCTACAATGAGCAGTTCTTC
CASSLGQSYNEQFF
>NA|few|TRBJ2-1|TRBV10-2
TGCGCCAGCAGTCCCCTCTTCAATGAGCAGTTCTTC
CASSPLFNEQFF
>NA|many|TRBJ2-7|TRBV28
TGTGCCAGCAGTCTCCCGTACTACGAGCAGTACTTC
CASSLPYYEQYF
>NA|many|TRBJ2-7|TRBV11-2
TGTGCCAGCAGCTTATATCAGGAAGGTAGCTACGAGCAGTACTTC
CASSLYQEGSYEQYF
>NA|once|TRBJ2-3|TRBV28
TGTGCCAGTACGTCGGCAGATACGCAGTATTTT
CASTSADTQYF
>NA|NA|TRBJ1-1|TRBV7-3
TGTGCCAGCAGCCCCAGGGACCAGAGCAACACTGAAGCTTTCTTT
CASSPRDQSNTEAFF
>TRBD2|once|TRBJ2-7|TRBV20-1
TGCAGTGCTAGGGACCTAGCGGGAGGGCCCCACGAGCAGTACTTC
CSARDLAGGPHEQYF
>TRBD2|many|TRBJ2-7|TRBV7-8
TGTGCCAGCAGCTTAGTGGTGGGTAGCGGGAGCGAGCAGTACTTC
CASSLVVGSGSEQYF
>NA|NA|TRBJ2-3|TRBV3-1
TGTGCCAGCAGCCAAGTCAGGGGTCCCACAGATACGCAGTATTTT
CASSQVRGPTDTQYF
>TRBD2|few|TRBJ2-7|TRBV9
TGTGCCAGCAGCGTGGGTAGCGGGAGTAGTATTTCCTACGAGCAGTACTTC
CASSVGSGSSISYEQYF
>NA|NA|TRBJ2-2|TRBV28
TGTGCCAGCAGTGCTCCCGGGGAGCTGTTTTTT
CASSAPGELFF
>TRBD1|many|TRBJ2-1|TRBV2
TGTGCCAGCAGCTCCGACAGGGGCGCCGACAATGAGCAGTTCTTC
CASSSDRGADNEQFF